Listed below are T cell receptor beta chains from one sample, sequenced in a study of cytomegalovirus exposure and HLA in healthy donors. Sequenced by immunoSEQ multiplex PCR; TCRdb stores in-frame clones only, minus some. In the table there are around 200,000 clones, around four fifths of which are singletons. Sample: PBMCs. The receptors derive from a middle-aged man in good health and CMV-seronegative. CDR3s include the opening cysteine and the closing phenylalanine or tryptophan. A D gene is named only where the DNA matches it firmly. A clone size is listed for some rows: how often the clone was seen (once, few, many), or a class if it is expanded.

D gene	clone size	V gene	J gene	CDR3 DNA	CDR3 protein
TRBD1	.	TRBV4-1	TRBJ1-6	TGCGCCAGCAGCGCCGGACAGGGGGCGTATTCACCCCTCCACTTT	CASSAGQGAYSPLHF
TRBD2	.	TRBV2	TRBJ2-2	TGTGCCAGCGGGCGGGGGGGCCCTGGGGAGCTGTTTTTT	CASGRGGPGELFF
TRBD1	.	TRBV6-1	TRBJ1-3	TGTGCCAGCAGTGCGGACAGGGCACCTGGAAACACCATATATTTT	CASSADRAPGNTIYF
TRBD1	.	TRBV2	TRBJ1-1	TGTGCCAGCAACTCACAGGGGGGGAGCACTGAAGCTTTCTTT	CASNSQGGSTEAFF
.	.	TRBV6-6	TRBJ2-3	TGTGCCACCAAAGGCGGGGCAGATACGCAGTATTTT	CATKGGADTQYF
TRBD1	.	TRBV6-5	TRBJ2-7	TGTGCCAGCAGTTACGACCCTCCAGGGGGCTACGAGCAGTACTTC	CASSYDPPGGYEQYF
.	.	TRBV7-2	TRBJ2-5	TGTGCCAGCAGCTCCGGGGGAGTGAAGGAGACCCAGTACTTC	CASSSGGVKETQYF
TRBD1	.	TRBV12-5	TRBJ2-5	TGTGCTAGTGGTACCGGGACAGGGGGGGAGACCCAGTACTTC	CASGTGTGGETQYF
.	.	TRBV11-3	TRBJ2-1	TGTGCCAGCAGCTTTTCCCCCAACAATGAGCAGTTCTTC	CASSFSPNNEQFF
TRBD1	.	TRBV15	TRBJ1-5	TGTGCCACCAGCCGAGGACAGGCGGCTCAGCCCCAGCATTTT	CATSRGQAAQPQHF
.	.	TRBV18	TRBJ1-1	TGTGCCAGCTCACCAAGTACCCAGTACAGGGTAAAAAGGGACACTGAAGCTTTCTTT	CASSPSTQYRVKRDTEAFF
TRBD1	once	TRBV6-1	TRBJ1-1	TGTGCCAGCAGTGAACAGGGGGCCAGGTTGGCTGAAGCTTTCTTT	CASSEQGARLAEAFF
.	.	TRBV5-1	TRBJ2-1	TGCGCCAGCAGCTTGGTTCCGGGTAGCTCCTACAATGAGCAGTTCTTC	CASSLVPGSSYNEQFF
.	.	TRBV2	TRBJ1-5	TGTGCCAGCAGTGGGAGGGGTTGGGGCAATCAGCCCCAGCATTTT	CASSGRGWGNQPQHF
TRBD1	.	TRBV27	TRBJ1-5	TGTGCCAGCAGTTTCGGGACAGGGCCTAATCAGCCCCAGCATTTT	CASSFGTGPNQPQHF
.	.	TRBV19	TRBJ1-1	TGTGCCAGTAGTGCTTCATCCGGCGGCATGAACACTGAAGCTTTCTTT	CASSASSGGMNTEAFF
TRBD1	.	TRBV18	TRBJ1-5	TGTGCCAGCTCACAGGGGGCTAGGAATAGCAATCAGCCCCAGCATTTT	CASSQGARNSNQPQHF
TRBD2	.	TRBV4-2	TRBJ2-5	TGTGCCAGCAGCCGAACCCTAGCGGGATCAGAGACCCAGTACTTC	CASSRTLAGSETQYF
.	.	TRBV23-1	TRBJ2-4	TGCGCCAGCAGTCAATCGTTGGCGGCGAACCCTTTAGCCAAAAACATTCAGTACTTC	CASSQSLAANPLAKNIQYF
.	.	TRBV6-5	TRBJ2-5	TGTGCCAGCAGTCACAGGGCTACCCAGTACTTC	CASSHRATQYF
.	.	TRBV18	TRBJ2-7	TGTGCCAGCTCCTACGGACAGAGTCCCTACGAGCAGTACTTC	CASSYGQSPYEQYF
TRBD2	.	TRBV30	TRBJ2-7	TGTGCCTGGAGGAGGGGCGGGAGGGCCTACGAGCAGTACTTC	CAWRRGGRAYEQYF
.	.	TRBV7-9	TRBJ1-2	TGTGCCAGCAGCTTAGCCCGGGGAAACTATGGCTACACCTTC	CASSLARGNYGYTF
TRBD2	once	TRBV7-8	TRBJ2-7	TGTGCCAGCAGCTCAACCGGGACTAGTTCCTCCTACGAGCAGTACTTC	CASSSTGTSSSYEQYF
TRBD2	.	TRBV6-1	TRBJ2-1	TGTGCCAGCAGCGCTAGCGGGGCCTCCTACAATGAGCAGTTCTTC	CASSASGASYNEQFF
TRBD1	.	TRBV7-2	TRBJ1-2	TGTGCCAGCAGCTTAGTGACAGGGGACTATGGCTACACCTTC	CASSLVTGDYGYTF
TRBD1	.	TRBV15	TRBJ2-7	TGTGCCACCAGCAGAGATACCGACAGGGGACAAACCTACGAGCAGTACTTC	CATSRDTDRGQTYEQYF
.	once	TRBV5-6	TRBJ1-1	TGTGCCAGCAGCTTTCGGGGGGCACCCTTGAACACTGAAGCTTTCTTT	CASSFRGAPLNTEAFF
.	few	TRBV6-5	TRBJ1-6	TGTGCCAGCACCCGTAACTCGCCAAATTCACCCCTCCACTTT	CASTRNSPNSPLHF
.	.	TRBV2	TRBJ2-3	TGTGCCAGCAATCCGGATACGCAGTATTTT	CASNPDTQYF
TRBD1	.	TRBV7-9	TRBJ1-4	TGTTCCAGCAGCCAGACAGGGGAAATCACTAATGAAAAACTGTTTTTT	CSSSQTGEITNEKLFF
TRBD1	.	TRBV25-1	TRBJ2-7	TGTGCCAGCACCTACGGACAGGGCGTCGACGAGCAGTACTTC	CASTYGQGVDEQYF
TRBD2	.	TRBV9	TRBJ2-5	TGTGCCAGCAGCGCCGCCCACACTAGCGGGCAAGAGACCCAGTACTTC	CASSAAHTSGQETQYF
.	once	TRBV7-9	TRBJ2-2	TGTGCCAGCAGCTTAACGCCAGGATCCGGGGAGCTGTTTTTT	CASSLTPGSGELFF
TRBD1	.	TRBV28	TRBJ2-5	TGTGCCAGCAGTTTGTGGGGGACAGGGGGAGAGACCCAGTACTTC	CASSLWGTGGETQYF
.	.	TRBV6-1	TRBJ1-1	TGTGCCAGCAGTGAAGCGGTTAGGGGTGGTGAAGCTTTCTTT	CASSEAVRGGEAFF
TRBD2	few	TRBV7-3	TRBJ2-1	TGTGCCAGCAGCTTAAATGCGGGAGGGGCCTACAATGAGCAGTTCTTC	CASSLNAGGAYNEQFF
.	.	TRBV19	TRBJ2-7	TGTGCCAGTAGTTTCTTGCTAAGAGCCGAGCAGTACTTC	CASSFLLRAEQYF
TRBD1	few	TRBV6-5	TRBJ1-3	TGTGCCAGCAGTCCCCGGACAGGGACTGGAAACACCATATATTTT	CASSPRTGTGNTIYF
.	.	TRBV18	TRBJ2-3	TGTGCCAGCCAGGGTAGCACAGATACGCAGTATTTT	CASQGSTDTQYF
.	.	TRBV2	TRBJ2-7	TGTGCCAGCCGACAGGTCTCCTACGAGCAGTACTTC	CASRQVSYEQYF
TRBD1	.	TRBV28	TRBJ1-1	TGTGCCAGCAGCCCCGGACAGGCACTAGCTAACACTGAAGCTTTCTTT	CASSPGQALANTEAFF
TRBD2	.	TRBV7-2	TRBJ2-3	TGTGCCAGCAGCCCGGGACTAGCGGGTCAGGATACGCAGTATTTT	CASSPGLAGQDTQYF
TRBD1	.	TRBV18	TRBJ1-5	TGTGCCAGCTCACCGGACAGGGTCAATCAGCCCCAGCATTTT	CASSPDRVNQPQHF
.	.	TRBV7-2	TRBJ1-1	TGTGCCAGCAGCTTAGTCCAGCCTGCGAGGGCTTTCTTT	CASSLVQPARAFF
.	few	TRBV29-1	TRBJ1-1	TGCAGCGTTGAAGTACAGGTGAACACTGAAGCTTTCTTT	CSVEVQVNTEAFF
TRBD1	few	TRBV7-2	TRBJ1-1	TGTGCCAGCAGCTTTTATACAGGGGCGAACACTGAAGCTTTCTTT	CASSFYTGANTEAFF
.	few	TRBV5-6	TRBJ1-1	TGTGCCAGCACCCTGAGATCACGGGAAACTATTAAAGCTTTCTTT	CASTLRSRETIKAFF
.	.	TRBV6-6	TRBJ1-3	TGTGCCAGCAGTCCCTCCGCGAGAAACACCATATATTTT	CASSPSARNTIYF
.	.	TRBV11-2	TRBJ2-2	TGTGCCAGCAGCCGATATTCAGGAGGGGACACCGGGGAGCTGTTTTTT	CASSRYSGGDTGELFF
TRBD1	.	TRBV5-1	TRBJ2-2	TGCGCCAGCAGGCTGACAGGGGGCAACACCGGGGAGCTGTTTTTT	CASRLTGGNTGELFF
TRBD2	.	TRBV9	TRBJ2-1	TGTGCCAGCAGCTCGGGACTAGCCCTGTTCTTC	CASSSGLALFF
.	.	TRBV4-1	TRBJ2-5	TGCGCCAGCAGCCAATTCTGGGGCGAAAGGGCGTACTTC	CASSQFWGERAYF
TRBD2	.	TRBV4-2	TRBJ2-7	TGTGCCAGCAGCCAAGAAGGGTCTAGCGGGAGGGTCGAGCAGTACTTC	CASSQEGSSGRVEQYF
.	.	TRBV5-8	TRBJ1-3	TGTGCCAGCAGCTTGGTTGCAGGGAACTCTGGAAACACCATATATTTT	CASSLVAGNSGNTIYF
TRBD2	few	TRBV6-1	TRBJ2-3	TGTGCCAGCTCGGGACTACGCACAGATACGCAGTATTTT	CASSGLRTDTQYF
.	.	TRBV6-5	TRBJ2-3	TGTGCCAGCAGTTACTCAGGAGAAAAGGTCGATACGCAGTATTTT	CASSYSGEKVDTQYF
.	few	TRBV5-1	TRBJ2-7	TGCGCCAGCAGCGTGACAGGTTCCTCCTACGAGCAGTACTTC	CASSVTGSSYEQYF
.	.	TRBV6-1	TRBJ1-1	TGTGCCAGCAGTGTCGCAGACATGAACACTGAAGCTTTCTTT	CASSVADMNTEAFF